This record covers a single T cell receptor beta chain. Its antigen is as yet unknown. Terminally differentiated effector memory CD45RA+ cells were excluded by CCR7 positive selection of CD45RO-negative cells. This record belongs to a study of shared clonotypes between healthy human individuals. Study-wide background: Donors consisted of a couple of women and a few men between 18 and 49.

Study results and caveats: Estimated richness values were generally larger in naive subsets than in memory subsets. In contrast to clonotypes shared by all four donors, non-shared clonotypes had lower generation probabilities.

The CDR3 extends over 17 amino acids. CDR1 MNHEY and CDR2 SMNVEV come from the germline V gene (reference sequence). V lost 4 bases and J lost 3, with 18 bases in between. Using immunoSEQ multiplex PCR, the repertoire was profiled, and TCRdb retains in-frame clones only, with some absent. The table includes around 1.9 million clones, over 85% detected once. The source is a man aged 18 to 29 in good health. Some clones in this sample may be carry-over from other donors' samples. Specimen: naive CD8+ T cells from PBMCs. The rearrangement uses TRBV27 and TRBJ2-2; D is tentatively TRBD1 or TRBD2 (5 bases each). CDR3 protein: CASSSLHQGADTGELFF. The CDR3 coding sequence is TGTGCCAGCAGTTCCCTCCACCAGGGAGCCGACACCGGGGAGCTGTTTTTT.